These 20 T cell receptor beta chains were sequenced from one sample in a study of human T cells and chemical hapten exposure. Time point meaning: patch test 2, 6 weeks after DPC sensitization. Treatment specified: therapeutic diphenylcyclopropenone sensitization with weekly scalp DPC. TCRdb independently ran MiXCR on the RACE reads; one entry per CDR3 protein. The table records more than 85,000 distinct CDR3 sequences, about a tenth of them present only once. This sample comprised whole blood, obtained in connection with sensitization to the hapten diphenylcyclopropenone (DPC). Receptors were obtained from a woman aged 40 to 50 with alopecia areata. Some clones in this sample may be carry-over from other donors' samples.

This clonotype was counted between two and nine times. The rearrangement links TRBV5-5 to TRBJ2-7, with 8 bases that match TRBD1. CDR3 length: 16 residues. The germline gives CDR1 SGHKS, CDR2 YYEKEE (reference sequence). V trimming: 6 bases; J trimming: 6 bases; junction bases outside the gene matches: 17. The CDR3 is CASKITMGQVKGEQYF. The CDR3 coding sequence is TGTGCCAGCAAAATTACTATGGGACAGGTAAAGGGCGAGCAGTACTTC.

This clonotype has more than one count but fewer than ten. CDR3 in amino acids: CASSIGTRDRSWDQFF. CDR3 bases: TGTGCCAGCAGCATAGGCACCCGGGACAGATCGTGGGACCAGTTCTTC. The chain joins TRBV5-4 to TRBJ2-1, with 7 bases matching TRBD1. Germline V lookup: CDR1 SGHNT, CDR2 YYREEE (reference sequence). J gave up 13 bases and V 4 bases, and 20 bases lay outside the gene matches. This CDR3 spans 16 amino acids.

This clonotype showed up many times. The V call is TRBV24-1, the J call TRBJ2-1, with D possibly TRBD2 on 6 matching bases. V was shortened by 10 bases and J by 6 bases, with 18 bases between the two germline ends. The CDR3 length is 14 residues. Germline V gives CDR1 KGHDR, CDR2 SFDVKD. For the CDR3, the DNA is TGTGCCACATCCCTATCTAGCGTTTCCAATGAGCAGTTCTTC. Its protein product is CATSLSSVSNEQFF.

This chain links TRBV3-1 with TRBJ2-1; D possibly corresponds to TRBD1 (5 bases). The V gene lost 4 bases and the J gene lost 7 bases, with 8 bases spanning the gap. Germline V gives CDR1 LGHDT, CDR2 YNNKEL (reference sequence). This CDR3 comprises 12 residues. CDR3 loop: CASSPRTNEQFF. DNA for the CDR3: TGTGCCAGCAGCCCCCGGACAAATGAGCAGTTCTTC.

This clonotype was detected ten times or more. The rearrangement links TRBV11-2 to TRBJ2-3, with 9 bases identical to TRBD2. Per the germline V gene, CDR1 is SGHAT and CDR2 is FQNNGV. The ends lost 6 bases at V and 2 bases at J; junction bases unmatched: 6. The CDR3 sequence is 15 residues long. In nucleotides, the CDR3 is TGTGCCAGCAGGGAGGCGGGGGGGACCACAGATACGCAGTATTTT. This sequence encodes CASREAGGTTDTQYF. Drawing the rest from reference TRBV11-2 and TRBJ2-3, the complete variable domain is EAGVAQSPRYKIIEKRQSVAFWCNPISGHATLYWYQQILGQGPKLLIQFQNNGVVDDSQLPKDRFSAERLKGVDSTLKIQPAKLEDSAVYLCASREAGGTTDTQYFGPGTRLTVL.

This clonotype has just one count. V gene TRBV4-1 combines with J gene TRBJ2-1; D is ambiguous. The CDR3 covers 11 residues. CDR1 is MGHRA and CDR2 is YSYEKL in the germline V gene. Trimming stripped 3 bases from V and 8 bases from J, with 5 bases between. CDR3 sequence (DNA): TGCGCCAGCAGCCAGTTACATGAGCAGTTCTTC. The encoded protein is CASSQLHEQFF.

This clonotype was seen many times. V is TRBV10-2 and J is TRBJ2-3; a possible D gene is TRBD1 (6 bases). The V gene lost 2 bases and the J gene lost 1 base, with 13 bases spanning the gap. The CDR3 totals 16 residues. CDR1 is WSHSY, CDR2 SAAADI, per germline. Here the CDR3 reads CASSEPGGGGTDTQYF. As DNA, the CDR3 is TGCGCCAGCAGTGAGCCCGGTGGGGGCGGCACAGATACGCAGTATTTT.

This clonotype was seen a few times. The chain carries TRBV4-1 and TRBJ1-4; tentatively, D is TRBD1 (6 bases). The V gene lost 1 base and the J gene lost 4 bases, with 10 bases spanning the gap. The CDR3 spans 15 residues. CDR1 MGHRA and CDR2 YSYEKL come from the germline V gene. CDR3 region: CASSQGRQVNEKLFF. CDR3 nucleotide sequence: TGCGCCAGCAGCCAAGGCCGACAGGTTAATGAAAAACTGTTTTTT.

V gene TRBV4-3 combines with J gene TRBJ2-7; TRBD1 might be the D (6 bases). V was clipped by 4 bases and J by 5 bases, with 21 bases between them. This CDR3 has 16 amino acids. The germline V gene has CDR1 LGHNA and CDR2 YSLEER. The CDR3 nucleotides read TGCGCCAGCAGCCCCTCTGGACAGAAAAGTAGCAACGAGCAGTACTTC. Amino acids: CASSPSGQKSSNEQYF.

The chain carries TRBV29-1 and TRBJ1-1; a weak D match, TRBD1 (5 bases). V lost 0 bases, J lost 1 base, and 12 bases lay in between. Germline assignment: CDR1 SQVTM and CDR2 ANQGSEA. This CDR3 contains 15 residues. The CDR3 here is CSVEESGTGNTEAFF. The CDR3 bases are TGCAGCGTTGAAGAATCAGGGACCGGGAACACTGAAGCTTTCTTT.

The rearrangement links TRBV27 to TRBJ2-5; D assignment may be TRBD1 or TRBD2 (5 bases each). V was cut by 6 bases and J by 7 bases, with 18 bases left in between. Germline V gene lookup returns CDR1 MNHEY and CDR2 SMNVEV (reference sequence). CDR3 length: 14 amino acids. CDR3 in DNA: TGTGCCAGCAGCCAGTGGGACCCGCAGGGGACCCAGTACTTC. Protein: CASSQWDPQGTQYF.

In its sample, this clonotype was seen a few times. The chain joins TRBV10-1 to TRBJ1-4; D call uncertain. Looked up from germline, CDR1 is WNHNN and CDR2 is SYGVQD (reference sequence). The CDR3 extends over 11 amino acids. Trimming left V 3 bases short and J 8 bases short, with 4 bases between. Here the CDR3 reads CASSEPEKLFF. The CDR3 nucleotides are TGCGCCAGCAGTGAACCCGAAAAACTGTTTTTT.

At least ten counts were recorded for this clonotype. V gene TRBV13 combines with J gene TRBJ1-2, with 7 nucleotides matching TRBD1. CDR3 size: 14 residues. Looked up from germline, CDR1 is PRHDT and CDR2 is FYEKMQ (reference sequence). Trimming removed 5 bases from V and 8 bases from J; junction bases left unmatched: 11. The CDR3 region is CASSHRDSSQGYTF. CDR3 bases: TGTGCCAGCAGCCACCGGGACAGCTCCCAGGGCTACACCTTC.

In this sample, this clonotype turned up many times. The chain has TRBV12-3 or TRBV12-4 and TRBJ2-2; D call uncertain. V gave up 6 bases and J gave up 4 bases, with 12 bases separating them. The CDR3 totals 14 residues. CDR3 protein: CASSPKVPTGELFF. Here the CDR3 DNA reads TGTGCCAGCAGCCCTAAGGTCCCCACCGGGGAGCTGTTTTTT.

This clonotype was counted only a few times. This chain uses TRBV7-9 with TRBJ2-7; possibly TRBD2 for D (6 bases). Germline V gene sequence: CDR1 SEHNR, CDR2 FQNEAQ (reference sequence). The CDR3 runs 16 residues. Deletions cut 2 bases from V and 0 bases from J, with 14 bases between. CDR3 DNA: TGTGCCAGCAGCTTATGGGGGACTGCCAGCTCCTACGAGCAGTACTTC. Protein: CASSLWGTASSYEQYF.

V and J are TRBV2 and TRBJ2-7; maybe TRBD2 (5 bases). This CDR3 is 14 amino acids long. V dropped 9 bases and J dropped 6 bases, with 21 bases sitting between them. CDR1 SNHLY and CDR2 FYNNEI come from the germline V gene. DNA for the CDR3: TGTGCCAGAGGGAAAGTTCTCAGAGAGGGCGAGCAGTACTTC. This translates into CARGKVLREGEQYF.

The chain joins TRBV10-1 to TRBJ1-1; D gene ambiguous. CDR1 and CDR2 (germline): WNHNN, SYGVQD (reference sequence). CDR3 length: 14 residues. Trimming removed 5 bases at V and 4 bases at J, with 14 bases between. In DNA form, the CDR3 reads TGCGCCAGCAGTAGTGAACCGGAGGGCACTGAAGCTTTCTTT. Its translation: CASSSEPEGTEAFF.

The chain employs TRBV10-1 and TRBJ2-6; possibly TRBD2 for D (5 bases). Germline lookup yields CDR1 WNHNN and CDR2 SYGVQD (reference sequence). Trimming pared 0 bases from V and 0 bases from J, leaving 15 bases between. The CDR3 has 19 residues. CDR3 protein: CASSESGITGGSGANVLTF. DNA of the CDR3: TGCGCCAGCAGTGAGTCGGGGATCACCGGAGGCTCTGGGGCCAACGTCCTGACTTTC.

The V call is TRBV7-6, the J call TRBJ1-1, with 8 positions matching TRBD1. Germline V gene data show CDR1 as SGHVS and CDR2 as FNYEAQ. The CDR3 length is 15 residues. J gave up 0 bases and V 5 bases, and 5 bases lay outside the gene matches. The CDR3 DNA reads as TGTGCCAGCAGCCTACGGACAGGGTTGAACACTGAAGCTTTCTTT. Its protein product is CASSLRTGLNTEAFF.

The CDR3 coding sequence is TGTGCCAGCAGCGTAGCGGGCGGGGGGCGCACAGATACGCAGTATTTT. It codes for CASSVAGGGRTDTQYF. The chain uses TRBV9 and TRBJ2-3, with 8 bases aligning to TRBD2. With V trimmed by 0 bases and J by 1 base, 4 bases remained unmatched. From germline, CDR1 is SGDLS and CDR2 YYNGEE. This CDR3 has 16 residues.